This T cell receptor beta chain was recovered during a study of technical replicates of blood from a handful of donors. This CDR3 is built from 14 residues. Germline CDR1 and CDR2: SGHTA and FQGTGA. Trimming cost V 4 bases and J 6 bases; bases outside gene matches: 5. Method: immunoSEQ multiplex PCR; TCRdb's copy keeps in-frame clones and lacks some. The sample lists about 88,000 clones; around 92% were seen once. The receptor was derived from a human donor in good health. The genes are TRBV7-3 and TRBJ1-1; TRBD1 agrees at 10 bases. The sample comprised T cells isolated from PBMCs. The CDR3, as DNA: TGTGCCAGCAGCTCAGGGACAGGGGTCGCTGAAGCTTTCTTT. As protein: CASSSGTGVAEAFF.